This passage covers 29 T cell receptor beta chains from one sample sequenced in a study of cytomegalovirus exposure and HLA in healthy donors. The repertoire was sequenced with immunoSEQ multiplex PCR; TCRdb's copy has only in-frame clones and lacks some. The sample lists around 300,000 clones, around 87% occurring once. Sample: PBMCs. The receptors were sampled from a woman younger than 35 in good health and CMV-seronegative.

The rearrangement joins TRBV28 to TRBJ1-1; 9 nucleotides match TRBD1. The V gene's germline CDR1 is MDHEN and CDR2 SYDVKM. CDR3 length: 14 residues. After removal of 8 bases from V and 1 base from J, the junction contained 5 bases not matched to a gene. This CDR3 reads CASPDRGGNTEAFF. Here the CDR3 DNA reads TGTGCCAGCCCGGACAGGGGTGGGAACACTGAAGCTTTCTTT. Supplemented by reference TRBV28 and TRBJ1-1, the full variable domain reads DVKVTQSSRYLVKRTGEKVFLECVQDMDHENMFWYRQDPGLGLRLIYFSYDVKMKEKGDIPEGYSVSREKKERFSLILESASTNQTSMYLCASPDRGGNTEAFFGQGTRLTVV.

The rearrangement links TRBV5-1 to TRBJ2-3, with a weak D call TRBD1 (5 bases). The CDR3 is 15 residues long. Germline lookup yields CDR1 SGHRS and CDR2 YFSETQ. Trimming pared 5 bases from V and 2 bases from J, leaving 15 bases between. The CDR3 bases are TGCGCCAGCAGTTATCAGGGCCTTCTCACAGATACGCAGTATTTT. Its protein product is CASSYQGLLTDTQYF.

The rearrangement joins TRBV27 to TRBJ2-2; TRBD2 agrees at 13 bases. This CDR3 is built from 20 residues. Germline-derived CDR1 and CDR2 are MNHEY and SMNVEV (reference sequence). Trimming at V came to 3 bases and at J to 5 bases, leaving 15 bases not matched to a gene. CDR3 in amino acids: CASSFVDGTSGVAGTGELFF. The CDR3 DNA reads TGTGCCAGCAGTTTCGTAGATGGGACTAGCGGGGTGGCGGGTACCGGGGAGCTGTTTTTT.

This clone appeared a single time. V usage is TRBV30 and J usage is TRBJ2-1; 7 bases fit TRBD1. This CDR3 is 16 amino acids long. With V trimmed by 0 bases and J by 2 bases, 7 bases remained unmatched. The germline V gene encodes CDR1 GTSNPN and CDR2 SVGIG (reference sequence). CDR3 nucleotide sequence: TGTGCCTGGAGTGTATGGGCAGGGGGTACCTACAATGAGCAGTTCTTC. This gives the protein CAWSVWAGGTYNEQFF.

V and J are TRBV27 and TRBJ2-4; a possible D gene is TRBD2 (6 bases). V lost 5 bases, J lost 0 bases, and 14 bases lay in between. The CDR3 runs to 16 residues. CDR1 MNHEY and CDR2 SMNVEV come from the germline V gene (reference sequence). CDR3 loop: CASSPSMGLAKNIQYF. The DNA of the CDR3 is TGTGCCAGCAGTCCCTCGATGGGACTAGCCAAAAACATTCAGTACTTC.

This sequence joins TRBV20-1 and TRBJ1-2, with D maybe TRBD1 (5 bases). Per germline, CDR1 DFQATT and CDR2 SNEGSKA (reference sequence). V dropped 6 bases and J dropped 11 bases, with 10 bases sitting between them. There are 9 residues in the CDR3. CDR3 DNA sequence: TGCAGTGCAACCGGGGGTTACACCTTC. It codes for CSATGGYTF.

CDR3 DNA: TGTGCCAGCTCACTCGGGAGTCGGGGTTACAATGAGCAGTTCTTC. This sequence encodes CASSLGSRGYNEQFF. V is TRBV18 and J is TRBJ2-1, with a possible D match to TRBD2 (6 bases). Germline V gene data show CDR1 as KGHSH and CDR2 as LQKENI. CDR3 length equals 15 residues. V lost 4 bases and J lost 4, with 14 bases in between.

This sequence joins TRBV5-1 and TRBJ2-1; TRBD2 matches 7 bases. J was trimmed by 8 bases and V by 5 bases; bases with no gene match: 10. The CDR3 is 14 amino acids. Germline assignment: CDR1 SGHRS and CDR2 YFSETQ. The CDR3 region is CASRRTSEEDEQFF. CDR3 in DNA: TGCGCCAGCAGACGGACTAGTGAGGAGGATGAGCAGTTCTTC.

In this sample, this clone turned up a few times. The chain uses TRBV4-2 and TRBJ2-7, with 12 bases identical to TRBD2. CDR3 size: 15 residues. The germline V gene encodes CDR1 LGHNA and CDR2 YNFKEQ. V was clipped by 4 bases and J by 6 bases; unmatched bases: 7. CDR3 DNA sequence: TGTGCCAGCAGCCTGACTAGCGGGAGTTCGGGCGAGCAGTACTTC. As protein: CASSLTSGSSGEQYF.

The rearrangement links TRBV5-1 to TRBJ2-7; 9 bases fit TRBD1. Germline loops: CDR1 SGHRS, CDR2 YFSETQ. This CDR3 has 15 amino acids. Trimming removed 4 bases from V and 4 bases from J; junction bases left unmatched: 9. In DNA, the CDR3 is TGCGCCAGCAGCCTAGCCGGGACAGGGTTGTACGAGCAGTACTTC. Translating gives CASSLAGTGLYEQYF.

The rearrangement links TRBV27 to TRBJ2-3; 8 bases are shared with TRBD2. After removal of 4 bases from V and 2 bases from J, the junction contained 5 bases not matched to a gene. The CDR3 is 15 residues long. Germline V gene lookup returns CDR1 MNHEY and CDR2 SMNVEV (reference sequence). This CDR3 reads CASSSGGVNTDTQYF. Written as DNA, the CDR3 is TGTGCCAGCAGTTCGGGGGGGGTAAACACAGATACGCAGTATTTT.

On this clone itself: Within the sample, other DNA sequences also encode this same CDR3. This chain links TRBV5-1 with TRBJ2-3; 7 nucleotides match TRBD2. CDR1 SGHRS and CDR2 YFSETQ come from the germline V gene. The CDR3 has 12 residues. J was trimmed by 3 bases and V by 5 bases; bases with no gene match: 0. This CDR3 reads CASSSGTDTQYF. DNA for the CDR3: TGCGCCAGCAGTAGCGGGACAGATACGCAGTATTTT.

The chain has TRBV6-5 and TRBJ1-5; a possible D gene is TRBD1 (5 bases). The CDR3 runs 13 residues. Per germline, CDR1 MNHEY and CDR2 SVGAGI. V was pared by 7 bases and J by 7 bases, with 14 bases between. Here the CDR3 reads CASKAREGQPQHF. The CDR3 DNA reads TGTGCCAGCAAGGCCAGGGAAGGCCAGCCCCAGCATTTT.

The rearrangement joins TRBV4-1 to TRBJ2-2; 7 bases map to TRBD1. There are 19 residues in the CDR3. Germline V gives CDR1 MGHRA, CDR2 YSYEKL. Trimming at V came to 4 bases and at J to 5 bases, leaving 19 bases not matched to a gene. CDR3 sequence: CASSLRDLARQGPTGELFF. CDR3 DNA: TGCGCCAGCAGCCTTCGAGACCTCGCTAGACAGGGACCGACCGGGGAGCTGTTTTTT.

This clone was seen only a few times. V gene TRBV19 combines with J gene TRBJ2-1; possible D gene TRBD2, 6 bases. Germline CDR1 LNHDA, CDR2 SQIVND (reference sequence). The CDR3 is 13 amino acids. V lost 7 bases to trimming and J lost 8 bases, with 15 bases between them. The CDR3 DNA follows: TGTGCCAGTAACGGCGGGATAGGGTATGAGCAGTTCTTC. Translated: CASNGGIGYEQFF.

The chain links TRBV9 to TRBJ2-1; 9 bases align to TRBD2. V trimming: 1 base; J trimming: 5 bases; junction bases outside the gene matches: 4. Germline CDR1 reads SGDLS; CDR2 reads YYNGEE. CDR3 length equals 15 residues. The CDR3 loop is CASSVTASGDNEQFF. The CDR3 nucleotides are TGTGCCAGCAGCGTAACGGCTAGCGGGGACAATGAGCAGTTCTTC.

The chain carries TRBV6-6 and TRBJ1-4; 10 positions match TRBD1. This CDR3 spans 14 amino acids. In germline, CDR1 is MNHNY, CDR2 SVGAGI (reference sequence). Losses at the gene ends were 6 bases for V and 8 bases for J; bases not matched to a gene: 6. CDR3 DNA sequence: TGTGCCAGCAGCTATGACAGGGGGCACGAAAAACTGTTTTTT. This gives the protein CASSYDRGHEKLFF.

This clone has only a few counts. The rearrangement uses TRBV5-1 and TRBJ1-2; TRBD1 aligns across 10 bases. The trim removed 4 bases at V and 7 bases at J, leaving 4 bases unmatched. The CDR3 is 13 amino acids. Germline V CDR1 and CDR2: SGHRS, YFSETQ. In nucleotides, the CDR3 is TGCGCCAGCAGCCGCGACAGGGGGCCTGGCTACACCTTC. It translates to CASSRDRGPGYTF.

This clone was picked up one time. CDR3 sequence reads: CASSQDPWEQTYEQYF. In nucleotides, the CDR3 is TGCGCCAGCAGCCAAGACCCCTGGGAGCAGACCTACGAGCAGTACTTC. The chain carries TRBV4-1 and TRBJ2-7; D is possibly TRBD2 (5 bases). The germline V gene has CDR1 MGHRA and CDR2 YSYEKL. The CDR3 sequence is 16 residues long. V was shortened by 0 bases and J by 2 bases, with 14 bases between the two germline ends.

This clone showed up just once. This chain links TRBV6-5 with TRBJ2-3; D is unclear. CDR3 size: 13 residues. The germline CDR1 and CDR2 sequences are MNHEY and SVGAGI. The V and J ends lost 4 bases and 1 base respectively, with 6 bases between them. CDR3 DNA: TGTGCCAGCAGTTCCCTTCGCACAGATACGCAGTATTTT. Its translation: CASSSLRTDTQYF.

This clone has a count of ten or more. CDR3 loop: CASSQDVTGGSEKLFF. CDR3 coding DNA: TGCGCCAGCAGCCAAGACGTAACAGGGGGCAGTGAAAAACTGTTTTTT. The J gene is TRBJ1-4, the V gene TRBV4-3; 9 nucleotides align to TRBD1. The CDR3 length is 16 residues. V shed 0 bases and J 7 bases; nucleotides not matched to a gene: 6. Germline lookup yields CDR1 LGHNA and CDR2 YSLEER.

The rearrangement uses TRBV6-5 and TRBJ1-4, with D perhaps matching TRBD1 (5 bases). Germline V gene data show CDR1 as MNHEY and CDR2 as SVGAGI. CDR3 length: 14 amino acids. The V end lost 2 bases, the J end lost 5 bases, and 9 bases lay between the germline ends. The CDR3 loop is CASSYGAGNEKLFF. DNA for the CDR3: TGTGCCAGCAGTTACGGGGCAGGGAATGAAAAACTGTTTTTT.

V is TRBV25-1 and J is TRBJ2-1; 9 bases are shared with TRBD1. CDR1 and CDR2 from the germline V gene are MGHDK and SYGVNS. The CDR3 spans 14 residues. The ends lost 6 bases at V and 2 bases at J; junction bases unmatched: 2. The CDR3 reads CASSRQGAYNEQFF. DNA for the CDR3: TGTGCCAGCAGCAGACAGGGGGCCTACAATGAGCAGTTCTTC.

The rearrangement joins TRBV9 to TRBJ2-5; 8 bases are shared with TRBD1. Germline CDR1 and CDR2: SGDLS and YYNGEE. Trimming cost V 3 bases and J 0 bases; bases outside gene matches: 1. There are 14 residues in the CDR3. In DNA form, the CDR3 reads TGTGCCAGCAGCGGGACAGGGTACCAAGAGACCCAGTACTTC. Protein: CASSGTGYQETQYF.

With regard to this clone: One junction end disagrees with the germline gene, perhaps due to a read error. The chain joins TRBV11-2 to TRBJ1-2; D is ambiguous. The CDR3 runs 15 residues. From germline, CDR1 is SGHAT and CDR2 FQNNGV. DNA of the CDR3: TGTGCCAGCAGCTCTCCCCGATACAGTGGCTATGGCTACACTTTC. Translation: CASSSPRYSGYGYTF.

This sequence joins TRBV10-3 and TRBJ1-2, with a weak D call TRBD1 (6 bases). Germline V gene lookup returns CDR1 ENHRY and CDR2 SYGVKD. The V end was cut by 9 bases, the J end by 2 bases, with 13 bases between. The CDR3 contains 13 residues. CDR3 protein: CAILDTGNYGYTF. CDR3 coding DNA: TGTGCCATACTTGATACAGGGAACTATGGCTACACCTTC.

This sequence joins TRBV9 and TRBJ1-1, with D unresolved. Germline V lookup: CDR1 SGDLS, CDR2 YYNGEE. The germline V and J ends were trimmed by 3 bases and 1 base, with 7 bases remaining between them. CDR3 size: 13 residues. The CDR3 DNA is TGTGCCAGCAGCGCAGGTAGGAACACTGAAGCTTTCTTT. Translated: CASSAGRNTEAFF.

In DNA, the CDR3 is TGCGCCAGCAGCCAAGATTCCCCGGGACAGGGGTTCAATGAGCAGTTCTTC. Translation: CASSQDSPGQGFNEQFF. This chain joins TRBV4-1 and TRBJ2-1; 10 bases fit TRBD1. This CDR3 spans 17 amino acids. Germline lookup yields CDR1 MGHRA and CDR2 YSYEKL. J lost 6 bases, V lost 0 bases, and 8 bases had no gene match.

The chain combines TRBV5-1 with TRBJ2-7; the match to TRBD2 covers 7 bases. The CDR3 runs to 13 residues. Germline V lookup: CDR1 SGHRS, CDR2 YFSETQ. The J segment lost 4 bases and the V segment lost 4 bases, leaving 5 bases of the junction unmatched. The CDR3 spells CASSPRREYEQYF. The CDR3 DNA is TGCGCCAGCAGCCCCAGGCGGGAGTACGAGCAGTACTTC.